This record concerns one T cell receptor (beta chain) sequence. The CDR3 sequence is 15 residues long. In germline, CDR1 is SGHVS, CDR2 FNYEAQ. Trimming removed 3 bases from V and 6 bases from J, with 18 bases in between. Here immunoSEQ multiplex PCR was the method, and the copy in TCRdb shows in-frame clones only, minus some. The profile shows about 150,000 clones, approximately 87% of them singletons. The record originates from a study of T cell responses to AZD1222 COVID-19 vaccine. This rearrangement joins TRBV7-6 to TRBJ2-7; tentatively, D is TRBD2 (7 bases). This specimen was peripheral blood, taken on day 0 of MenACWY control vaccination. The clonotype comes from an adult in good health. DNA of the CDR3: TGTGCCAGCAGCTTCAGGGGAGGGGGACGGGGCGAGCAGTACTTC. Translated: CASSFRGGGRGEQYF.